Presented here are 10 T cell receptor beta chains from one specimen sequenced in a study of cytomegalovirus exposure and HLA in healthy donors. It was with 60 Vbeta and 13 Jbeta primers that the PCR ran. Libraries were prepared by immunoSEQ multiplex PCR; TCRdb keeps only in-frame clonotypes and omits some of them. The sample has 100,000 to 150,000 clones; more than 75% are singletons. Sequenced input: PBMCs. The receptors here all came from a male donor in good health and CMV-seronegative.

Only one count was recorded for this clone. The chain joins TRBV15 to TRBJ2-3; D is uncertain. Germline V lookup: CDR1 LNHNV, CDR2 YYDKDF (reference sequence). The ends were cut back, 1 base at V and 0 bases at J, with 8 bases in the middle. The CDR3 has 15 amino acids. The CDR3 DNA sequence: TGTGCCACCAGCAGAGCAAGAGATAGCACAGATACGCAGTATTTT. Encoded protein: CATSRARDSTDTQYF. Complete variable domain (other parts from reference TRBV15 and TRBJ2-3): DAMVIQNPRYQVTQFGKPVTLSCSQTLNHNVMYWYQQKSSQAPKLLFHYYDKDFNNEADTPDNFQSRRPNTSFCFLDIRSPGLGDTAMYLCATSRARDSTDTQYFGPGTRLTVL.

V gene TRBV5-1 combines with J gene TRBJ2-7, with D possibly matching TRBD1 (6 bases). The CDR3 runs 13 residues. CDR1 SGHRS and CDR2 YFSETQ come from the germline V gene. The V gene lost 0 bases and the J gene lost 6 bases, with 10 bases spanning the gap. CDR3: CASSLADRREQYF. CDR3 coding DNA: TGCGCCAGCAGCTTGGCCGACAGGCGCGAGCAGTACTTC.

This chain uses TRBV11-2 with TRBJ2-3; tentative D call: TRBD1 (6 bases). CDR3 length: 15 residues. Germline V gene sequence: CDR1 SGHAT, CDR2 FQNNGV. Trimming pared 1 base from V and 6 bases from J, leaving 14 bases between. The CDR3 sequence: CASSLVPRGADTQYF. CDR3 nucleotides: TGTGCCAGCAGCTTAGTCCCCAGGGGAGCGGATACGCAGTATTTT.

The chain has TRBV9 and TRBJ2-1, with 10 nucleotides matching TRBD2. Germline V gives CDR1 SGDLS, CDR2 YYNGEE. Losses at the gene ends were 0 bases for V and 6 bases for J; bases not matched to a gene: 3. The length of the CDR3 is 15 residues. The CDR3, as DNA: TGTGCCAGCAGCGTAGATACTAGCGGGGTCAATGAGCAGTTCTTC. The encoded protein is CASSVDTSGVNEQFF. Combining the CDR3 with reference TRBV9 and TRBJ2-1 gives the whole variable domain DSGVTQTPKHLITATGQRVTLRCSPRSGDLSVYWYQQSLDQGLQFLIQYYNGEERAKGNILERFSAQQFPDLHSELNLSSLELGDSALYFCASSVDTSGVNEQFFGPGTRLTVL.

This rearrangement joins TRBV7-2 to TRBJ1-2; D unresolved. This CDR3 is built from 15 residues. Germline CDR1 SGHTA, CDR2 FQGNSA. Between the trimmed V and J ends, which lost 2 bases and 2 bases, there was a span of 12 bases. The CDR3 region has the DNA TGTGCCAGCAGCTTAAGCGGAGTACGGAACTATGGCTACACCTTC. Residues: CASSLSGVRNYGYTF. The variable domain in full, with the rest retrieved from reference TRBV7-2 and TRBJ1-2, is GAGVSQSPSNKVTEKGKDVELRCDPISGHTALYWYRQSLGQGLEFLIYFQGNSAPDKSGLPSDRFSAERTGGSVSTLTIQRTQQEDSAVYLCASSLSGVRNYGYTFGSGTRLTVV.

This clone was found a few times. The chain links TRBV4-1 to TRBJ1-1; D not certain. Germline V lookup: CDR1 MGHRA, CDR2 YSYEKL. Trimming took off 3 bases at V and 4 bases at J, with 15 bases between the two ends. The CDR3 is 15 amino acids. The chain's CDR3 is CASSHNTGFSTEAFF. DNA for the CDR3: TGCGCCAGCAGCCACAATACCGGGTTCAGCACTGAAGCTTTCTTT.

The chain carries TRBV7-9 and TRBJ2-2; D is undetermined. The CDR3 length is 12 residues. In germline, CDR1 is SEHNR, CDR2 FQNEAQ (reference sequence). The V end was cut by 5 bases, the J end by 4 bases, with 5 bases between. CDR3 sequence reads: CASSVLTGELFF. Written as DNA, the CDR3 is TGTGCCAGCAGCGTCCTCACCGGGGAGCTGTTTTTT.

There are a few counts of this clone. The gene calls are TRBV5-1 and TRBJ1-4; weak D call: TRBD1 (6 bases). Trimming shortened V by 7 bases and J by 3 bases, and 13 bases separated the two germline ends. Germline-derived CDR1 and CDR2 are SGHRS and YFSETQ. There are 14 residues in the CDR3. CDR3 sequence reads: CASRQDSSNEKLFF. CDR3 bases: TGCGCCAGCCGCCAGGACAGTTCTAATGAAAAACTGTTTTTT.

The chain has TRBV5-5 and TRBJ2-7; 9 bases line up with TRBD1. CDR1 is SGHKS and CDR2 is YYEKEE in the germline V gene (reference sequence). This CDR3 contains 14 residues. The trim removed 0 bases at V and 6 bases at J, leaving 4 bases unmatched. The CDR3 bases are TGTGCCAGCAGCTTGGCGGGGGACAGGGTCGAGCAGTACTTC. Protein sequence: CASSLAGDRVEQYF.

V gene TRBV9 combines with J gene TRBJ1-6, with a tentative D call TRBD1 (6 bases). The germline V and J ends were trimmed by 4 bases and 3 bases, with 14 bases remaining between them. This CDR3 comprises 16 residues. Germline assignment: CDR1 SGDLS and CDR2 YYNGEE. The DNA of the CDR3 is TGTGCCAGCAGCAGAGACCAGGACAGCTATAATTCACCCCTCCACTTT. Translation gives CASSRDQDSYNSPLHF.